This TCR beta chain stems from a study of cytomegalovirus exposure and HLA in healthy donors. Repertoires were generated with immunoSEQ multiplex PCR, while TCRdb's copy carries only in-frame clones and drops some. The sample has around 70,000 clones; over 80% are singletons. Study-level points and caveats: Subsequent analysis showed first-cohort TCR clusters tending to co-occur in 120 validation repertoires.

Note on this clone: Antigen: not known.

Sequencing was performed on PBMCs. The sequence was collected from a man aged 18 to 35 in good health and CMV-seronegative.

The CDR3 reads CASSLFLSGSYEQYF. The CDR3 nucleotides read TGTGCCAGCAGCTTATTTTTGAGCGGGAGTTACGAGCAGTACTTC. J is TRBJ2-7 and V is TRBV7-2; 8 bases agree with TRBD2. J lost 4 bases, V lost 2 bases, and 7 bases had no gene match. Per the germline V gene, CDR1 is SGHTA and CDR2 is FQGNSA. This CDR3 spans 15 amino acids.